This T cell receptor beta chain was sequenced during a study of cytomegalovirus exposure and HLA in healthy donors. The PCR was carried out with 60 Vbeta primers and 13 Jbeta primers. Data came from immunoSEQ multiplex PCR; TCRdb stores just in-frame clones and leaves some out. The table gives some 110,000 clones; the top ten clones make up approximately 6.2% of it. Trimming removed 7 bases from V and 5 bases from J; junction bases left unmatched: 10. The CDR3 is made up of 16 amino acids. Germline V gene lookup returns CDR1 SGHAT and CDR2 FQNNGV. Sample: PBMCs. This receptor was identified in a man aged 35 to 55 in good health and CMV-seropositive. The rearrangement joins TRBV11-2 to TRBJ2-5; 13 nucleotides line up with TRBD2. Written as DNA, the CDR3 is TGTGCCAGCAAGAAGAAGGGACTAGCGGGAATCGAGACCCAGTACTTC. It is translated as CASKKKGLAGIETQYF.